This T cell receptor (beta chain) originates from a study of blood T cells in healthy people across ages. A second PCR, run for about 7 to 11 cycles, used a sample-barcoded 5' primer plus a J-beta primer mix. Each CDR3 protein is one row after TCRdb ran MiXCR on the 5' RACE reads. The data hold under 850,000 distinct CDR3 sequences, with roughly 34% observed a single time. Germline V gives CDR1 MNHEY, CDR2 SVGEGT. The CDR3 sequence is 14 residues long. The chain carries TRBV6-2 or TRBV6-3 and TRBJ2-1; 8 bases are a match to TRBD2. With the DNA end fitting TRBJ2-7 better, the J assignment may be wrong. The sequencing input was blood. The sequence derives from a man between 18 and 35 years old in good health. The CDR3 loop reads CASHLRGAYNEQYF. The CDR3 region has the DNA TGTGCATCCCATTTGCGGGGGGCCTACAATGAGCAGTACTTC.